These 27 T cell receptor beta chains originate from one sample sequenced in a study of T cell clonotyping in hematopoietic cell transplantation. Sequencing was performed with immunoSEQ multiplex PCR; in TCRdb, only in-frame clones are kept and a portion is missing. Of some 5,000 clones in the sample, roughly 72% were seen once. This specimen consisted of peripheral blood mononuclear cells, obtained 100 days after allogeneic stem cell transplant. These receptors were collected from a male patient aged 55 to 70 who had an allogeneic stem cell transplant, so T cells may come from the graft donor. Some clones in this sample may be carry-over from other donors' samples.

The gene calls are TRBV7-2 and TRBJ2-1, with D unresolved. V lost 4 bases and J lost 0, with 10 bases in between. Per the germline V gene, CDR1 is SGHTA and CDR2 is FQGNSA. This CDR3 is 15 amino acids long. CDR3 DNA: TGTGCCAGCAGCTCCGTAGCCGCCTCCTACAATGAGCAGTTCTTC. Amino acids: CASSSVAASYNEQFF. Full variable domain (missing parts from reference TRBV7-2 and TRBJ2-1): GAGVSQSPSNKVTEKGKDVELRCDPISGHTALYWYRQSLGQGLEFLIYFQGNSAPDKSGLPSDRFSAERTGGSVSTLTIQRTQQEDSAVYLCASSSVAASYNEQFFGPGTRLTVL.

The chain combines TRBV30 with TRBJ2-1; D uncertain. In germline, CDR1 is GTSNPN, CDR2 SVGIG (reference sequence). The V gene lost 1 base and the J gene lost 7 bases, with 11 bases spanning the gap. This CDR3 has 13 residues. As DNA, the CDR3 is TGTGCCTGGAGTGGATCAGTGAGTAATGAGCAGTTCTTC. Its protein is CAWSGSVSNEQFF.

The chain recombines TRBV27 with TRBJ2-1; 7 nucleotides agree with TRBD2. CDR1 and CDR2 (germline): MNHEY, SMNVEV (reference sequence). With V trimmed by 2 bases and J by 4 bases, 2 bases remained unmatched. This CDR3 is 14 amino acids long. CDR3 nucleotides: TGTGCCAGCAGTTTACGGGGACTATACAATGAGCAGTTCTTC. Translation gives CASSLRGLYNEQFF.

V usage is TRBV7-2 and J usage is TRBJ2-1; D could derive from TRBD1 or TRBD2 (6 bases each). The CDR3 runs 14 residues. V lost 1 base and J 7 bases, leaving 11 bases between the germline ends. The germline V gene encodes CDR1 SGHTA and CDR2 FQGNSA. The CDR3 is CASSLVTGRNEQFF. The CDR3 coding sequence is TGTGCCAGCAGCTTAGTTACAGGGAGGAATGAGCAGTTCTTC.

This chain connects TRBV7-9 to TRBJ2-1, with D perhaps assigned TRBD1 or TRBD2 (6 bases each). Per germline, CDR1 SEHNR and CDR2 FQNEAQ (reference sequence). V gave up 3 bases and J gave up 14 bases, with 23 bases separating them. The CDR3 is 15 residues long. CDR3 region: CASSLGGQGYLVEFF. CDR3 DNA: TGTGCCAGCAGCTTGGGGGGACAAGGGTATCTTGTGGAGTTCTTC. The full variable domain, its missing parts supplied by reference TRBV7-9 and TRBJ2-1, is DTGVSQNPRHKITKRGQNVTFRCDPISEHNRLYWYRQTLGQGPEFLTYFQNEAQLEKSRLLSDRFSAERPKGSFSTLEIQRTEQGDSAMYLCASSLGGQGYLVEFFGPGTRLTVL.

This chain connects TRBV5-1 to TRBJ2-7; 7 nucleotides agree with TRBD1. The CDR3 extends over 15 amino acids. J lost 3 bases, V lost 5 bases, and 11 bases had no gene match. Per the germline V gene, CDR1 is SGHRS and CDR2 is YFSETQ. CDR3 in DNA: TGCGCCAGCAGGTATAGACAGGGTGATTTCTACGAGCAGTACTTC. Translation gives CASRYRQGDFYEQYF.

The chain is built from TRBV13 and TRBJ2-1; TRBD2 matches 8 bases. There are 15 residues in the CDR3. Trimming took 0 bases from V and 7 from J; bases not matched to a gene: 5. CDR1 and CDR2 from the germline V gene are PRHDT and FYEKMQ (reference sequence). The CDR3 here is CASSLGSGRRNEQFF. In DNA form, the CDR3 reads TGTGCCAGCAGCTTAGGAAGCGGGAGAAGGAATGAGCAGTTCTTC.

The rearrangement links TRBV29-1 to TRBJ2-7; perhaps TRBD2 as D (6 bases). Trimming shortened V by 4 bases and J by 6 bases, and 16 bases separated the two germline ends. The CDR3 runs 13 residues. CDR1 SQVTM and CDR2 ANQGSEA come from the germline V gene. CDR3 in amino acids: CSVGGTFDREQYF. Written as DNA, the CDR3 is TGCAGCGTTGGCGGGACCTTTGACCGCGAGCAGTACTTC.

This clone was seen a handful of times. This sequence joins TRBV4-3 and TRBJ2-7; 11 nucleotides line up with TRBD2. Germline trimming cut 4 bases from V and 3 bases from J; bases unmatched to any gene: 5. This CDR3 has 15 residues. The V gene's germline CDR1 is LGHNA and CDR2 YSLEER. CDR3 nucleotides: TGCGCCAGCAGCCCGTTAACTAGCGGGGGCTACGAGCAGTACTTC. As protein: CASSPLTSGGYEQYF.

In this sample, this clone turned up once. The chain is built from TRBV5-6 and TRBJ1-1; 9 bases line up with TRBD1. V dropped 3 bases and J dropped 3; count of bases not matched to a gene: 0. This CDR3 has 13 residues. Germline CDR1 reads SGHDT; CDR2 reads YYEEEE. The CDR3 DNA reads as TGTGCCAGCAGCTGGACAGGGGACACTGAAGCTTTCTTT. Protein product: CASSWTGDTEAFF.

This clone was seen once. The rearrangement joins TRBV6-1 to TRBJ1-2; D is ambiguous. Germline V gene sequence: CDR1 MNHNS, CDR2 SASEGT. The CDR3 consists of 13 residues. The V and J ends lost 6 bases and 13 bases respectively, with 21 bases between them. In DNA, the CDR3 is TGTGCCAGCAGCGAAAAAATTGTGAGCCGCCCCACCTTC. Amino acid sequence: CASSEKIVSRPTF.

V gene TRBV4-3 combines with J gene TRBJ2-7; TRBD1 agrees at 7 bases. The length of the CDR3 is 15 residues. Trimming took 1 base from V and 3 from J; bases not matched to a gene: 6. The V gene's germline CDR1 is LGHNA and CDR2 YSLEER. In DNA, the CDR3 is TGCGCCAGCAGCCAAGGTAGGACAGGACTCTACGAGCAGTACTTC. Translation: CASSQGRTGLYEQYF.

This chain joins TRBV14 and TRBJ2-7, with 9 bases lining up with TRBD1. This CDR3 is 13 amino acids long. Germline trimming cut 5 bases from V and 6 bases from J; bases unmatched to any gene: 5. Germline V CDR1 and CDR2: SGHDN, FVKESK. The CDR3 DNA is TGTGCCAGCAGCTTCCGGGACAGGGTCGAGCAGTACTTC. This codes for CASSFRDRVEQYF. Combining the CDR3 with reference TRBV14 and TRBJ2-7 gives the whole variable domain EAGVTQFPSHSVIEKGQTVTLRCDPISGHDNLYWYRRVMGKEIKFLLHFVKESKQDESGMPNNRFLAERTGGTYSTLKVQPAELEDSGVYFCASSFRDRVEQYFGPGTRLTVT.

This chain uses TRBV4-3 with TRBJ2-3, with no clear D. Germline V gene sequence: CDR1 LGHNA, CDR2 YSLEER. This CDR3 is 14 amino acids long. The germline V and J ends were trimmed by 8 bases and 2 bases, with 14 bases remaining between them. CDR3 bases: TGCGCCAGCTGGTCGGGCGGACCCACAGATACGCAGTATTTT. Translating gives CASWSGGPTDTQYF.

The chain is built from TRBV5-1 and TRBJ2-3, with 16 bases fitting TRBD2. The CDR3 totals 19 residues. V lost 4 bases, J lost 2 bases, and 10 bases stayed unmatched. CDR1 and CDR2 (germline): SGHRS, YFSETQ. The CDR3 region is CASSTGLAGGTIITDTQYF. CDR3 bases: TGCGCCAGCAGCACGGGACTAGCGGGAGGGACCATAATCACAGATACGCAGTATTTT.

This clone was counted only a few times. The chain uses TRBV28 and TRBJ1-1; no clear D gene. The CDR3 loop spans 12 amino acids. Germline CDR1 reads MDHEN; CDR2 reads SYDVKM. V was clipped by 4 bases and J by 4 bases, with 7 bases between them. Here the CDR3 reads CASSYGSTEAFF. CDR3 nucleotide sequence: TGTGCCAGCAGTTATGGGAGCACTGAAGCTTTCTTT.

The chain joins TRBV30 to TRBJ1-1; D is uncertain. Germline CDR1 is GTSNPN and CDR2 is SVGIG (reference sequence). There are 15 residues in the CDR3. V was shortened by 2 bases and J by 2 bases, with 15 bases between the two germline ends. CDR3 amino acids: CAWSKNVGINTEAFF. The CDR3 coding sequence is TGTGCCTGGAGTAAAAACGTCGGGATTAACACTGAAGCTTTCTTT.

The J gene is TRBJ2-7, the V gene TRBV7-2; TRBD1 matches at 9 bases. Germline V gives CDR1 SGHTA, CDR2 FQGNSA. This CDR3 has 15 amino acids. Losses at the gene ends were 5 bases for V and 3 bases for J; bases not matched to a gene: 8. DNA of the CDR3: TGTGCCAGCAGCAAAACACAGGGGGCAAACTACGAGCAGTACTTC. Its protein product is CASSKTQGANYEQYF.

The CDR3 nucleotides are TGTGCCAGCAGCTTAACCCAGGGAGGCGGCTACACCTTC. As protein: CASSLTQGGGYTF. V usage is TRBV7-2 and J usage is TRBJ1-2; possible D gene TRBD1, 5 bases. The CDR3 has 13 residues. Trimming left V 2 bases short and J 8 bases short, with 12 bases between. CDR1 is SGHTA and CDR2 is FQGNSA in the germline V gene.

This chain connects TRBV11-2 to TRBJ1-1; no firm D call. V lost 3 bases and J 1 base, leaving 6 bases between the germline ends. Germline V gives CDR1 SGHAT, CDR2 FQNNGV. This CDR3 comprises 13 residues. CDR3 sequence: CASSLSGNTEAFF. In DNA form, the CDR3 reads TGTGCCAGCAGCTTGAGTGGGAACACTGAAGCTTTCTTT.

The genes are TRBV7-2 and TRBJ2-1; D perhaps matches TRBD2 (7 bases). The V and J ends lost 11 bases and 7 bases respectively, with 21 bases between them. The CDR3 loop spans 14 amino acids. Germline V lookup: CDR1 SGHTA, CDR2 FQGNSA. The CDR3 reads CAARGGGSLNEQFF. The CDR3 DNA is TGTGCCGCTAGGGGGGGAGGTTCCTTGAATGAGCAGTTCTTC. The entire variable domain, with the rest obtained from reference TRBV7-2 and TRBJ2-1, is as follows: GAGVSQSPSNKVTEKGKDVELRCDPISGHTALYWYRQSLGQGLEFLIYFQGNSAPDKSGLPSDRFSAERTGGSVSTLTIQRTQQEDSAVYLCAARGGGSLNEQFFGPGTRLTVL.

This sequence joins TRBV19 and TRBJ1-3; TRBD1 might be the D (5 bases). The V and J ends lost 2 bases and 2 bases respectively, with 10 bases between them. The germline V gene encodes CDR1 LNHDA and CDR2 SQIVND (reference sequence). The CDR3 covers 15 residues. CDR3 sequence: CASSIPGHPGNTIYF. DNA for the CDR3: TGTGCCAGTAGTATACCGGGGCATCCTGGAAACACCATATATTTT. Variable domain in full (rest from reference TRBV19 and TRBJ1-3): DGGITQSPKYLFRKEGQNVTLSCEQNLNHDAMYWYRQDPGQGLRLIYYSQIVNDFQKGDIAEGYSVSREKKESFPLTVTSAQKNPTAFYLCASSIPGHPGNTIYFGEGSWLTVV.

V gene TRBV6-6 combines with J gene TRBJ1-2; D gene unclear. Germline V gene sequence: CDR1 MNHNY, CDR2 SVGAGI (reference sequence). V lost 0 bases, J lost 6 bases, and 5 bases lay in between. The CDR3 is 12 amino acids. Here the CDR3 DNA reads TGTGCCAGCAGTTACTCCGGTGATGGCTACACCTTC. Amino acid sequence: CASSYSGDGYTF.

This chain links TRBV2 with TRBJ2-3; D possibly uses TRBD1 or TRBD2 (6 bases each). The CDR3 spans 13 residues. Germline-derived CDR1 and CDR2 are SNHLY and FYNNEI. The germline V and J ends were trimmed by 8 bases and 3 bases, with 12 bases remaining between them. DNA of the CDR3: TGTGCCAGCGGGGGCGCGGGGACAGATACGCAGTATTTT. It specifies CASGGAGTDTQYF.

In DNA form, the CDR3 reads TGTGCCAGCAGCCAAGAGGCTCTAGCGGGAGGAGGTGGCACAGATACGCAGTATTTT. This sequence encodes CASSQEALAGGGGTDTQYF. The V call is TRBV4-2, the J call TRBJ2-3; 11 bases map to TRBD2. Unmatched junction bases numbered 9, after V lost 0 bases and J lost 1 base. This CDR3 has 19 amino acids. CDR1 is LGHNA and CDR2 is YNFKEQ in the germline V gene.

CDR3 sequence reads: CASSLNLRLADTQYF. The CDR3, as DNA: TGTGCCAGCAGTCTCAACCTTAGACTAGCAGATACGCAGTATTTT. V and J are TRBV6-5 and TRBJ2-3; the D gene is possibly TRBD2 (6 bases). From germline, CDR1 is MNHEY and CDR2 SVGAGI. V lost 5 bases, J lost 4 bases, and 16 bases lay in between. The CDR3 length is 15 residues.

In nucleotides, the CDR3 is TGTGCCAGCAGCGGGGACTTAGAGACCCAGTACTTC. Translation: CASSGDLETQYF. V usage is TRBV9 and J usage is TRBJ2-5, with a weak D call TRBD2 (6 bases). Germline CDR1 and CDR2: SGDLS and YYNGEE. V lost 3 bases to trimming and J lost 4 bases, with 7 bases between them. This CDR3 spans 12 amino acids.